At least ten counts were recorded for the clone carrying this T cell receptor (beta chain). Its antigen is not identified. This sample was taken from a study of T cell repertoires in cytomegalovirus infection. Study details: Epitope selection comprised recently identified HLA-C-restricted CMV epitopes and well-studied HLA-B-restricted CMV epitopes. Both a matching HLA type and CMV infection were indicated by public TCR beta signatures.

Trimming took 1 base from V and 3 from J; bases not matched to a gene: 8. The V gene's germline CDR1 is SGHTA and CDR2 FQGNSA. This CDR3 region has 17 residues. One entry per CDR3 protein, called by TCRdb with MiXCR from the reads. The sample has 750,000 to 950,000 distinct CDR3 sequences; about 29% are singletons. Study observations and caveats: CMV-specific TCR beta clonotypes restricted by HLA-C were the ones dominating the ex vivo response.

Source: cultured CD8+ T cells from PBMCs, taken from culture after CMV antigen stimulation. This receptor was taken from a human donor in good health (CMV status not recorded). Some clones in this sample may be carry-over from other donors' samples. The chain employs TRBV7-2 and TRBJ1-1, with 10 bases that match TRBD1. The CDR3 nucleotides read TGTGCCAGCAGCTTAGTCCGACAGGGGGCAGGAGACACTGAAGCTTTCTTT. This translates into CASSLVRQGAGDTEAFF.